The T cell receptor (beta chain) under discussion was sequenced for a study of blood T cell repertoires in COVID-19. Overall study context: From the United States, Italy and Spain came samples of acute and convalescent COVID-19.

There are 13 residues in the CDR3. Germline V gives CDR1 GTSNPN, CDR2 SVGIG (reference sequence). Trimming stripped 6 bases from V and 6 bases from J, with 15 bases between. Participants were placed into cohorts based on the clinical history they reported. This clone was seen a single time. Sequenced by immunoSEQ multiplex PCR; TCRdb stores in-frame clones only, minus some. The sample carries about 200,000 clones, around 84% recorded once. The sequence derives from a middle-aged man who had recovered from COVID-19. The source material was PBMCs or T cells enriched from blood (not recorded which). V and J are TRBV30 and TRBJ1-5, with D possibly being TRBD1 (6 bases). CDR3 sequence: CACSQGISQPQHF. The CDR3 nucleotides are TGTGCCTGTTCACAGGGAATCAGTCAGCCCCAGCATTTT.